This T cell receptor beta chain was identified during a study of human T cells and chemical hapten exposure. One entry per CDR3 protein results from TCRdb running MiXCR on the RACE reads. This sample has roughly 200,000 distinct CDR3 sequences, with about 25% found just once. Sample time point: patch test 3, about 24 weeks after DPC sensitization. Treatment here: therapeutic diphenylcyclopropenone sensitization with weekly scalp DPC. V was cut by 2 bases and J by 0 bases, with 9 bases left in between. Germline lookup yields CDR1 SGHRS and CDR2 YFSETQ. The CDR3 covers 14 residues. The source was whole blood, collected in connection with sensitization to the hapten diphenylcyclopropenone (DPC). The sequence derives from a woman in her thirties or forties with alopecia areata. Some clones in this sample may be carry-over from other donors' samples. This chain uses TRBV5-1 with TRBJ2-7; weak D call: TRBD1 (5 bases). The CDR3 nucleotides read TGCGCCAGCAGCTTCGACAGAAGCTCCTACGAGCAGTACTTC. It translates to CASSFDRSSYEQYF.